This T cell receptor beta chain was identified during a study of T cell responses to AZD1222 COVID-19 vaccine. Study overall: Second-dose intervals near 4 or 12 weeks were combined.

V gave up 2 bases and J gave up 6 bases, with 11 bases separating them. This CDR3 is 14 amino acids long. Germline V gives CDR1 MNHEY, CDR2 SVGEGT. Assay used: immunoSEQ multiplex PCR; TCRdb lists only in-frame clones, some missing. The sample records 90,000 or so clones, 70% to 90% being singletons. The study's findings and limits: Close to half of all spike-specific TCRs reportedly target regions of the variants that are unmutated. Distributed over spike, vaccine-associated CD4 TCRs predominated at 160-218 and 743-854. The donor cohort was predominantly white British with a female majority, and clonal diversity may have been underestimated.

As concerns this clone: Its antigen is currently unknown. In the same sample, other DNA sequences code for this CDR3.

The sample was peripheral blood, taken on day 0 of AZD1222 vaccination. The chain recombines TRBV6-2 or TRBV6-3 with TRBJ2-1; D is possibly TRBD1 (6 bases). This receptor was obtained from an adult in good health. The CDR3 DNA reads TGTGCCAGCAGTTACCCCCAGGGGCCCAATGAGCAGTTCTTC. This sequence encodes CASSYPQGPNEQFF.